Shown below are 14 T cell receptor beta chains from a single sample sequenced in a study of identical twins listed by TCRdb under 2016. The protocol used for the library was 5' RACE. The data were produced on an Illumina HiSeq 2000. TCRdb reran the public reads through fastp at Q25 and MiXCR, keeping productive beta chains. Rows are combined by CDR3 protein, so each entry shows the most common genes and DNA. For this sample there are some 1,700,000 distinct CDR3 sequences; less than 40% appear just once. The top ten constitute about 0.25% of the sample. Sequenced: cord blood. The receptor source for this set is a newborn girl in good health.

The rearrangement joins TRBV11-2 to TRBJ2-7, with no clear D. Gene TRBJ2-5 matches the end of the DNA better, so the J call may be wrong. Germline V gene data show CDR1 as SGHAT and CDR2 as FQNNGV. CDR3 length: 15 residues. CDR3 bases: TGTGCCAGCAGCTTAGGGGCCCTTGAGGACGAGACCCAGTACTTC. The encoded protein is CASSLGALEDETQYF.

CDR3: CSYGQGGNQPQHF. The CDR3 DNA is TGCAGTTACGGACAGGGGGGCAATCAGCCCCAGCATTTT. The V and J genes are TRBV29-1 and TRBJ1-5; 10 bases fit TRBD1. The CDR3 has 13 residues. CDR1 and CDR2 (germline): SQVTM, ANQGSEA.

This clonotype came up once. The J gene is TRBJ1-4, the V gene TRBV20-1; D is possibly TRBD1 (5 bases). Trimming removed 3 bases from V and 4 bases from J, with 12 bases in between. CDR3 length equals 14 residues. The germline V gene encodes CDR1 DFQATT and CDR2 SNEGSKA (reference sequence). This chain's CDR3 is CSASSVGGNEKLFF. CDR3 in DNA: TGCAGTGCTAGTTCTGTCGGGGGTAATGAAAAACTGTTTTTT.

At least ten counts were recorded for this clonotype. The CDR3: CASSLPQGDTQYF. As DNA, the CDR3 is TGCGCCAGCAGCTTACCCCAGGGAGATACGCAGTATTTT. The J gene is TRBJ2-3, the V gene TRBV5-1; D might be TRBD1 (5 bases). The CDR3 totals 13 residues. From germline, CDR1 is SGHRS and CDR2 YFSETQ. Trimming took 2 bases from V and 5 from J, leaving 9 bases between them. The variable domain in full, with the rest retrieved from reference TRBV5-1 and TRBJ2-3, is KAGVTQTPRYLIKTRGQQVTLSCSPISGHRSVSWYQQTPGQGLQFLFEYFSETQRNKGNFPGRFSGRQFSNSRSEMNVSTLELGDSALYLCASSLPQGDTQYFGPGTRLTVL.

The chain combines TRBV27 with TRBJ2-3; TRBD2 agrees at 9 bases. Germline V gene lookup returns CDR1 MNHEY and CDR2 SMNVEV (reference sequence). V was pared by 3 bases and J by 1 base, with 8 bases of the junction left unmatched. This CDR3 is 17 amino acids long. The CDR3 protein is CASSFTRLAVGTDTQYF. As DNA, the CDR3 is TGTGCCAGCAGTTTTACCCGACTAGCGGTCGGCACAGATACGCAGTATTTT.

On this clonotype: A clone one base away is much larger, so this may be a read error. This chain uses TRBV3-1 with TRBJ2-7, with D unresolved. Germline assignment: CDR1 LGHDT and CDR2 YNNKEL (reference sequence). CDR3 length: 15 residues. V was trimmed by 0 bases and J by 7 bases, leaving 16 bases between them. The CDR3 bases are TGTGCCAGCAGCCAAGAATGGTTTTCCTACAATGAGCAGTACTTC. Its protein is CASSQEWFSYNEQYF.

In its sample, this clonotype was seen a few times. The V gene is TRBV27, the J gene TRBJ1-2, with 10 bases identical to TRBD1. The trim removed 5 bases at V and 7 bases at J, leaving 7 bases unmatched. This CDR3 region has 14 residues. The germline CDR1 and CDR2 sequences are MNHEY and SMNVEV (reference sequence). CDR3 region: CASSPSGQGGGYTF. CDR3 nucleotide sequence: TGTGCCAGCAGTCCCTCAGGACAGGGGGGTGGCTACACCTTC.

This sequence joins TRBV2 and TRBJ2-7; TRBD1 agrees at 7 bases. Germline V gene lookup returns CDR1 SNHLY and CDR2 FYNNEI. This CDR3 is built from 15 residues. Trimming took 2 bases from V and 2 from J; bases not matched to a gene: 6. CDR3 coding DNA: TGTGCCAGCAGTGAATCCGGGACAGCCGCCTACGAGCAGTACTTC. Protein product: CASSESGTAAYEQYF.

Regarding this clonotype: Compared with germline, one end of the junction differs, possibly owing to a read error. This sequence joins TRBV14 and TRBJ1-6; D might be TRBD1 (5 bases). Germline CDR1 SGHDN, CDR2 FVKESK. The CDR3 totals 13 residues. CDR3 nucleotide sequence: TGTGCCAGCAGTCGACAGCTAAATTCACCCCCCCACTTT. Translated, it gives CASSRQLNSPPHF.

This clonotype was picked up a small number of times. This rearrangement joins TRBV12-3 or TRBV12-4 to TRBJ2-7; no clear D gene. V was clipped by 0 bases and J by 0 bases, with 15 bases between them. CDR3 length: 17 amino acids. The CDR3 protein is CASSLAGSYLHSYEQYF. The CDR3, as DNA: TGTGCCAGCAGTTTAGCGGGGTCCTACTTGCACTCCTACGAGCAGTACTTC.

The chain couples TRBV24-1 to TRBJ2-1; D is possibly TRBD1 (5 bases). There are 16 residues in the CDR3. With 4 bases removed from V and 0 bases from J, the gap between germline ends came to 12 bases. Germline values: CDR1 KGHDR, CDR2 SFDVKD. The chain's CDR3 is CATSEPGQSSYNEQFF. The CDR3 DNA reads TGTGCCACCAGTGAGCCCGGACAAAGCTCCTACAATGAGCAGTTCTTC.

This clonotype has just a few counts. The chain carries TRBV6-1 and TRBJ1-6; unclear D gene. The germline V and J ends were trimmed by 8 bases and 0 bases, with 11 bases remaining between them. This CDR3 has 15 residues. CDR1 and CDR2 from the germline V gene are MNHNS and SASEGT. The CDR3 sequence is CASGVPGSYNSPLHF. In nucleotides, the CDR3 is TGTGCCAGCGGAGTCCCGGGCTCCTATAATTCACCCCTCCACTTT.

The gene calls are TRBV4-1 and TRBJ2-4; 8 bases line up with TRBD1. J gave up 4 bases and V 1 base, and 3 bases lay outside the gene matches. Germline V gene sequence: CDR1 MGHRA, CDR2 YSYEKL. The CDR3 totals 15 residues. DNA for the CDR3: TGCGCCAGCAGCCAAGCGACAGGGGTTAAAAACATTCAGTACTTC. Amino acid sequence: CASSQATGVKNIQYF.

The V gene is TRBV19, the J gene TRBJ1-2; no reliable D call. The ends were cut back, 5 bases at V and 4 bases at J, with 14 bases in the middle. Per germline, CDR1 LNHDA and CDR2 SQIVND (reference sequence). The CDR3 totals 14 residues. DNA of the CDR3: TGTGCCAGTAGTCGTGGTGGGGAGATCTATGGCTACACCTTC. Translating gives CASSRGGEIYGYTF.